In this sample, the clone carrying this TCR beta chain turned up a few times. The antigen is unknown. Unique molecular identifiers had been added to the TCR beta cDNA libraries. Some 500,000 cDNA molecules were recovered from an input of roughly 0.85 to 10 million T cells. Via MiXCR, TCRdb re-called the PCR reads, giving one row per CDR3 protein. Of roughly 200,000 distinct CDR3 sequences listed, approximately 30% are singletons. From germline, CDR1 is MGHDK and CDR2 SYGVNS. V was pared by 6 bases and J by 0 bases, with 14 bases between. This CDR3 spans 15 amino acids. This sample is part of a study of post-analysis software for immune sequencing data. On the study more broadly: The disease courses covered relapsing-remitting, secondary progressive and progressive-relapsing multiple sclerosis.

Whole-study findings and limits: Samples sharing a preparation batch grouped tightly together when assessed by F measure. Patients showed TRBV5-6, TRBV5-1 and TRBV20-1 among roughly five TRBV segments more frequent than in controls. In multiple sclerosis, normalized Chao1 diversity was significantly below that of controls.

The sequence derives from a girl aged 2-17 years with multiple sclerosis. Sequencing was done on a sample of blood. This chain joins TRBV25-1 and TRBJ1-2, with D tentatively TRBD1 (6 bases). The CDR3 is CASSSGQIANYGYTF. Written as DNA, the CDR3 is TGTGCCAGCAGCTCAGGACAGATAGCTAACTATGGCTACACCTTC.